At least ten counts were recorded for the clone carrying this T cell receptor (beta chain). Its antigen is not known. Documented time point: patch test 3, about 24 weeks after DPC sensitization. The treatment here: therapeutic diphenylcyclopropenone sensitization with weekly scalp DPC. Unfractionated whole blood yielded the extracted total RNA. This record comes from a study of human T cells and chemical hapten exposure. Study information: The study lasted around 24 weeks, and patients were dosed weekly with diphenylcyclopropenone on the scalp throughout.

From the RACE reads, TCRdb called clonotypes with MiXCR, one entry per CDR3 protein. The sample has 82,000 or so distinct CDR3 sequences, over 10% seen once. General observations from the study: In the PT1 data, expanded TCR counts showed a positive correlation with patch test score.

Germline CDR1 is SGHVS and CDR2 is FNYEAQ. V was pared by 5 bases and J by 2 bases, with 11 bases of the junction left unmatched. The CDR3 has 18 residues. This specimen was whole blood, taken in connection with sensitization to the hapten diphenylcyclopropenone (DPC). The sequence was collected from a woman in her forties or fifties with alopecia areata. Some clones in this sample may be carry-over from other donors' samples. V usage is TRBV7-6 and J usage is TRBJ2-3; 12 bases line up with TRBD2. The CDR3 is CASSLHPSGRAPTDTQYF. The CDR3 nucleotides are TGTGCCAGCAGCCTCCATCCTAGCGGGAGGGCCCCCACAGATACGCAGTATTTT.